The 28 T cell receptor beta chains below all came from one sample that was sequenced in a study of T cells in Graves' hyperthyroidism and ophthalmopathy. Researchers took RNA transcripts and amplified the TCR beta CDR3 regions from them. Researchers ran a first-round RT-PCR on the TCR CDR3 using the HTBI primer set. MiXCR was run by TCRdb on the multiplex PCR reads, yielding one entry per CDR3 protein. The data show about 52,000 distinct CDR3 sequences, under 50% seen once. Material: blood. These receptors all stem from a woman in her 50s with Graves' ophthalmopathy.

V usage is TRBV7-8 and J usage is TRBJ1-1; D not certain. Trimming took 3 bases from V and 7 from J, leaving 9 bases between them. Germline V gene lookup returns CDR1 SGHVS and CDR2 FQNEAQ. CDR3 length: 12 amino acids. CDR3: CASSFGDNEAFF. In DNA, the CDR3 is TGTGCCAGCAGCTTCGGCGACAATGAAGCTTTCTTT. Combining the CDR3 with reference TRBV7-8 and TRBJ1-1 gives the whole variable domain GAGVSQSPRYKVAKRGQDVALRCDPISGHVSLFWYQQALGQGPEFLTYFQNEAQLDKSGLPSDRFFAERPEGSVSTLKIQRTQQEDSAVYLCASSFGDNEAFFGQGTRLTVV.

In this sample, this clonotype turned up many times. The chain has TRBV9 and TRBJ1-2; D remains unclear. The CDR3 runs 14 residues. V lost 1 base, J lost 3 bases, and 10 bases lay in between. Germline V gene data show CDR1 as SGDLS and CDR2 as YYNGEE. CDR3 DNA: TGTGCCAGCAGCGTAAAGGGCGGGGACTATGGCTACACCTTC. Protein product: CASSVKGGDYGYTF.

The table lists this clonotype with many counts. The CDR3 loop is CATSRGLAGTEAFF. In DNA, the CDR3 is TGTGCCACCAGCAGAGGCCTCGCGGGCACTGAAGCTTTCTTT. The chain joins TRBV15 to TRBJ1-1, with D unresolved. Germline values: CDR1 LNHNV, CDR2 YYDKDF (reference sequence). The V and J ends lost 1 base and 4 bases respectively, with 10 bases between them. CDR3 size: 14 residues.

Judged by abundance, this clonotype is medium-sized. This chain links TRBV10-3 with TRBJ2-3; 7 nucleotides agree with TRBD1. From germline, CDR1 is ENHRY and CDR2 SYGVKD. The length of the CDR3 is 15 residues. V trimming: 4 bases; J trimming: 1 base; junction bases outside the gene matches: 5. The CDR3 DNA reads TGTGCCATCAGTGGACAGGGCCAAGGCACAGATACGCAGTATTTT. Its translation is CAISGQGQGTDTQYF.

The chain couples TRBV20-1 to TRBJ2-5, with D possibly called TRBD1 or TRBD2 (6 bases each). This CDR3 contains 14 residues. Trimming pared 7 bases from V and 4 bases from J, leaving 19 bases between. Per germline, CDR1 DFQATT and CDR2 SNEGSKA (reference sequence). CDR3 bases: TGCAGTGAATTAAGGTCGGGGGCCATAGAGACCCAGTACTTC. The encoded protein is CSELRSGAIETQYF.

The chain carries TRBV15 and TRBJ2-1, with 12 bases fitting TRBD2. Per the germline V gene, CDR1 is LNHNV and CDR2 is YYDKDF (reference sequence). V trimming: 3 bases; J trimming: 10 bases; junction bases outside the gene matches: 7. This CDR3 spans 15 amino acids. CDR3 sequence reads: CATSRTSGGREEQFF. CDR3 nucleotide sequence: TGTGCCACCAGCAGGACTAGCGGGGGCCGGGAGGAGCAGTTCTTC. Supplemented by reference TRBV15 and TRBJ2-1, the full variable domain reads DAMVIQNPRYQVTQFGKPVTLSCSQTLNHNVMYWYQQKSSQAPKLLFHYYDKDFNNEADTPDNFQSRRPNTSFCFLDIRSPGLGDTAMYLCATSRTSGGREEQFFGPGTRLTVL.

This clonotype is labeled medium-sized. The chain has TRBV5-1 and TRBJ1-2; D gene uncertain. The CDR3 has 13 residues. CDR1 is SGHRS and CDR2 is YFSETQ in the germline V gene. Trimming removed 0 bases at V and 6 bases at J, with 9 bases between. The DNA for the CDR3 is TGCGCCAGCAGCTTGGTTTCCACCCATGGCTACACCTTC. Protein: CASSLVSTHGYTF.

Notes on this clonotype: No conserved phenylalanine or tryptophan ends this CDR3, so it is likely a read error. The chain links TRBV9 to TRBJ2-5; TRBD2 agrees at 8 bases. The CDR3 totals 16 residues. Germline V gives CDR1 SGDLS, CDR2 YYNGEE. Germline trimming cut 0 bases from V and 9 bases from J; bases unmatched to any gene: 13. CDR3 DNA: TGTGCCAGCAGCGTAGGGGCGGGGGGACACGGGGAGGCCCAGTACCTC. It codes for CASSVGAGGHGEAQYL.

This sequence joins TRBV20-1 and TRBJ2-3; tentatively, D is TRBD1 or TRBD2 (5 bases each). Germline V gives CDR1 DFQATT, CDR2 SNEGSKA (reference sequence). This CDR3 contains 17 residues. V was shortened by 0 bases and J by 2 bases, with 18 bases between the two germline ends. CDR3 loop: CSARDGTVLETTDTQYF. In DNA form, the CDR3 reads TGCAGTGCTAGAGATGGGACGGTGCTTGAGACCACAGATACGCAGTATTTT.

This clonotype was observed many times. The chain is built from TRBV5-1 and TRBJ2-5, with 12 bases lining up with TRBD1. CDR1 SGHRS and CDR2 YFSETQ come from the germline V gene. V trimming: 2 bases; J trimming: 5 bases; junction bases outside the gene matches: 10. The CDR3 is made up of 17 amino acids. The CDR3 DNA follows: TGCGCCAGCAGCTTTGGGGGACAGGGGGCCGGACCGGAGACCCAGTACTTC. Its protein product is CASSFGGQGAGPETQYF.

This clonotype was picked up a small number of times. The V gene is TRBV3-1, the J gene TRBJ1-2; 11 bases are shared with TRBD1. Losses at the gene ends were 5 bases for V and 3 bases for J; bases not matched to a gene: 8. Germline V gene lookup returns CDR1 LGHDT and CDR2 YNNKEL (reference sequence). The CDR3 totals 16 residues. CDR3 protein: CASSYGQGAGDYGYTF. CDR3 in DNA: TGTGCCAGCAGCTATGGACAGGGGGCCGGGGACTATGGCTACACCTTC. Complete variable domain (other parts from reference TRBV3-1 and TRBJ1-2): DTAVSQTPKYLVTQMGNDKSIKCEQNLGHDTMYWYKQDSKKFLKIMFSYNNKELIINETVPNRFSPKSPDKAHLNLHINSLELGDSAVYFCASSYGQGAGDYGYTFGSGTRLTVV.

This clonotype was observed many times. CDR3 nucleotides: TGTGCCAGCAGTTCCTCAGGGAACTATGGCTACACCTTC. Translated: CASSSSGNYGYTF. This chain uses TRBV27 with TRBJ1-2; tentatively, D is TRBD1 (5 bases). Germline loops: CDR1 MNHEY, CDR2 SMNVEV (reference sequence). CDR3 length: 13 residues. V was shortened by 4 bases and J by 2 bases, with 8 bases between the two germline ends.

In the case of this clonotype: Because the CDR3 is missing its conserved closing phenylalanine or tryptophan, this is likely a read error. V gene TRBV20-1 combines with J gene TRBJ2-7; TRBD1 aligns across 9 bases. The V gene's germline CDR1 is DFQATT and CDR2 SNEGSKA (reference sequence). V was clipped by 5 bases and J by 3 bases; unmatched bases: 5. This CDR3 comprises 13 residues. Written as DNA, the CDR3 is TGCAGTGCTCCTGACAGGGGGGTCTACGAGCAGTACCTC. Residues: CSAPDRGVYEQYL.

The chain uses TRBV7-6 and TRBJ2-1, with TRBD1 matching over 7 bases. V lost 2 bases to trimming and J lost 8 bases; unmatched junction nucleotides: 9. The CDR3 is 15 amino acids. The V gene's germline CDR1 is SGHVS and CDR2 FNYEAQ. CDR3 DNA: TGTGCCAGCAGCTTACTAGGGGGCGTCAATTATGAGCAGTTCTTC. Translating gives CASSLLGGVNYEQFF. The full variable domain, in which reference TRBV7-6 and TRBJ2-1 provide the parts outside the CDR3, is GAGVSQSPRYKVTKRGQDVALRCDPISGHVSLYWYRQALGQGPEFLTYFNYEAQQDKSGLPNDRFSAERPEGSISTLTIQRTEQRDSAMYRCASSLLGGVNYEQFFGPGTRLTVL.

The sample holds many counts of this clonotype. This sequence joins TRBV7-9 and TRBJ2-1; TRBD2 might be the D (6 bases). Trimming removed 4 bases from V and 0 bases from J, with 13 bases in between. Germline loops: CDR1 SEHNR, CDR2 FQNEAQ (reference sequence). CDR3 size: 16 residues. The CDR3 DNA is TGTGCCAGCAGCTCCCCTGCGGGACTCTCCTACAATGAGCAGTTCTTC. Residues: CASSSPAGLSYNEQFF.

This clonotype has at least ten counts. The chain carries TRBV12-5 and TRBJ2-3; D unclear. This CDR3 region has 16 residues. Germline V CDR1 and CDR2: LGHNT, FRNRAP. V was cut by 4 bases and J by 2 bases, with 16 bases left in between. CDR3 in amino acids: CASGSGLQSSTDTQYF. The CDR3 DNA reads TGTGCTAGTGGTTCTGGTCTACAATCATCCACAGATACGCAGTATTTT. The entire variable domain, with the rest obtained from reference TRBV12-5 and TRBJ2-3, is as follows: DARVTQTPRHKVTEMGQEVTMRCQPILGHNTVFWYRQTMMQGLELLAYFRNRAPLDDSGMPKDRFSAEMPDATLATLKIQPSEPRDSAVYFCASGSGLQSSTDTQYFGPGTRLTVL.

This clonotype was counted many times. CDR3 coding DNA: TGTGCCAGCACCACGACAGAACACACTGAAGCTTTCTTT. This gives the protein CASTTTEHTEAFF. This sequence joins TRBV25-1 and TRBJ1-1; D is possibly TRBD1 (5 bases). Between the trimmed V and J ends, which lost 7 bases and 3 bases, there was a span of 12 bases. CDR1 is MGHDK and CDR2 is SYGVNS in the germline V gene. The CDR3 consists of 13 residues. Combining the CDR3 with reference TRBV25-1 and TRBJ1-1 gives the whole variable domain EADIYQTPRYLVIGTGKKITLECSQTMGHDKMYWYQQDPGMELHLIHYSYGVNSTEKGDLSSESTVSRIRTEHFPLTLESARPSHTSQYLCASTTTEHTEAFFGQGTRLTVV.

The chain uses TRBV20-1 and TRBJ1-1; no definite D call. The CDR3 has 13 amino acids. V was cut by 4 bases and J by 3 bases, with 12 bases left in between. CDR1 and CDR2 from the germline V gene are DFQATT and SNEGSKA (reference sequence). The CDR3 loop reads CSAKETPHTEAFF. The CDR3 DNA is TGCAGTGCTAAAGAAACACCTCACACTGAAGCTTTCTTT.

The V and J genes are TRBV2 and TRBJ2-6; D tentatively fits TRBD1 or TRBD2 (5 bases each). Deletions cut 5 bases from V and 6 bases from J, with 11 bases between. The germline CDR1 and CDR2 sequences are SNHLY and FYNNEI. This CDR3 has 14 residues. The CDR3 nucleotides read TGTGCCAGCAGTCGGGACCCGCTGGCCAACGTCCTGACTTTC. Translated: CASSRDPLANVLTF.

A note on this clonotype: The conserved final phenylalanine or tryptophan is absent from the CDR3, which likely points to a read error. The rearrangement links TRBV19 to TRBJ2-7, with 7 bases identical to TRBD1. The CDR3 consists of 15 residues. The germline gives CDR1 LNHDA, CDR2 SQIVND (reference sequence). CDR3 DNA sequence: TGTGCCGGTAGTCCCGGGACAGCGAGCTCCTACGAGCAGTACCTC. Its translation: CAGSPGTASSYEQYL.

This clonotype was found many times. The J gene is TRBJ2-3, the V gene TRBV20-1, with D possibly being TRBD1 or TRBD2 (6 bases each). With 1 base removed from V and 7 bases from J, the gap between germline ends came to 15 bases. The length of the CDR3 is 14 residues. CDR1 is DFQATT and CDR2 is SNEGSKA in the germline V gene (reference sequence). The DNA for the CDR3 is TGCAGTGCTAGAGTGCCGGGGGCTCTCAATACGCAGTATTTT. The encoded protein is CSARVPGALNTQYF.

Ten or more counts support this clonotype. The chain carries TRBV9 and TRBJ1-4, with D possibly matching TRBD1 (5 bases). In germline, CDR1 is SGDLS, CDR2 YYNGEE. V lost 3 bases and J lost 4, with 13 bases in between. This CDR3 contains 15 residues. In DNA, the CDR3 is TGTGCCAGCAGCGGGGGCGGGACCTATAATGAAAAACTGTTTTTT. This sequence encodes CASSGGGTYNEKLFF. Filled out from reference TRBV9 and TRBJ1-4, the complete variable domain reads DSGVTQTPKHLITATGQRVTLRCSPRSGDLSVYWYQQSLDQGLQFLIQYYNGEERAKGNILERFSAQQFPDLHSELNLSSLELGDSALYFCASSGGGTYNEKLFFGSGTQLSVL.

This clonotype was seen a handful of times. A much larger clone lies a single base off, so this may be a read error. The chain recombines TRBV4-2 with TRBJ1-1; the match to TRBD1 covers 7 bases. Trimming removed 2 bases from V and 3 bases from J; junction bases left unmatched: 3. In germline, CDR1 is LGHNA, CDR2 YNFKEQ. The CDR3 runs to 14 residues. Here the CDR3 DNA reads TGTGCCAGCAGCCAAACCCAGGGGGACACTGAAGCTTTCTTT. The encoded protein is CASSQTQGDTEAFF.

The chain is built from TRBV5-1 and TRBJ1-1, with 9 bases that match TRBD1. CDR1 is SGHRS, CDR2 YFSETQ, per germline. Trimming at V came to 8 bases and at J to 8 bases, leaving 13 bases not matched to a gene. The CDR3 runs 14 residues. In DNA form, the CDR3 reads TGCGCCAGTTCGGGGGGGGGACAGGGTAGGGAAGCTTTCTTT. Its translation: CASSGGGQGREAFF.

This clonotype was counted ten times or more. The CDR3 protein is CASRLTSGRVNEQFF. Written as DNA, the CDR3 is TGTGCCAGCAGGTTGACTAGCGGGAGGGTTAATGAGCAGTTCTTC. The chain recombines TRBV6-5 with TRBJ2-1, with 14 bases that match TRBD2. The V and J ends lost 6 bases and 7 bases, in that order; junction bases with no gene match: 5. The CDR3 runs 15 residues. Germline CDR1 MNHEY, CDR2 SVGAGI.

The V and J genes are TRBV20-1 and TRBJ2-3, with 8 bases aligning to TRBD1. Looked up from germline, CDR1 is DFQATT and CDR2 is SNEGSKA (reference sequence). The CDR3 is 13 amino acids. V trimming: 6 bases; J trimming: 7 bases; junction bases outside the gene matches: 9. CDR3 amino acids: CSAFPGQGNTQYF. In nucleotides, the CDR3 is TGCAGTGCCTTTCCCGGACAGGGTAATACGCAGTATTTT.

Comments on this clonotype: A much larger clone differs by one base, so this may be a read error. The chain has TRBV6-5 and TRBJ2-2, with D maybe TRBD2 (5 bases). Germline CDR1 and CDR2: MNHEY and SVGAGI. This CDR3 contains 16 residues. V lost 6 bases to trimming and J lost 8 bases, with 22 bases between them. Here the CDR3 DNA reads TGTGCCAGCAGCCCGCCGTATGTTGGAGGTGCGGGGGAGCTGTTTTTT. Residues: CASSPPYVGGAGELFF.

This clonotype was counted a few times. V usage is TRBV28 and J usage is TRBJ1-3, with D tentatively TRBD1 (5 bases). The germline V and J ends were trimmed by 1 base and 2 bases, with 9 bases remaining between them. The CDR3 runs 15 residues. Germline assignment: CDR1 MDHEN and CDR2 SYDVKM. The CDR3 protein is CASSLSPQAGNTIYF. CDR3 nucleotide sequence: TGTGCCAGCAGTTTATCCCCACAGGCTGGAAACACCATATATTTT.